Sequencing of this T cell receptor (beta chain) was carried out in a study of T and B cells in COVID-19 patients. Study observations and caveats: Patients with COVID-19 reportedly showed strongly skewed T cell receptor beta variable and joining gene usage.

Multiplex PCR with BIOMED2 TRB-A/B primer pools amplified TRB rearrangements. TCRdb ran MiXCR on the multiplex PCR reads and lists one entry per CDR3 protein. Altogether under 13,000 distinct CDR3 sequences are present, 30% to 35% being singletons, with the ten largest covering approximately 14%. The V gene end was trimmed by 4 bases and the J gene end by 0 bases; junction bases not matched to a gene: 7. Germline V gene data show CDR1 as SGHNT and CDR2 as YYREEE (reference sequence). CDR3 size: 15 residues. Each TRB amplification used roughly 230-550 ng of genomic DNA from blood. A note on this clonotype: Its antigen is unknown.

This clonotype originated in a human donor with active COVID-19. The V gene is TRBV5-4, the J gene TRBJ2-7; 7 positions match TRBD2. What was sequenced was blood. The CDR3 spells CASSTGGLISYEQYF. Written as DNA, the CDR3 is TGTGCCAGCAGCACCGGGGGGTTAATCTCCTACGAGCAGTACTTC.